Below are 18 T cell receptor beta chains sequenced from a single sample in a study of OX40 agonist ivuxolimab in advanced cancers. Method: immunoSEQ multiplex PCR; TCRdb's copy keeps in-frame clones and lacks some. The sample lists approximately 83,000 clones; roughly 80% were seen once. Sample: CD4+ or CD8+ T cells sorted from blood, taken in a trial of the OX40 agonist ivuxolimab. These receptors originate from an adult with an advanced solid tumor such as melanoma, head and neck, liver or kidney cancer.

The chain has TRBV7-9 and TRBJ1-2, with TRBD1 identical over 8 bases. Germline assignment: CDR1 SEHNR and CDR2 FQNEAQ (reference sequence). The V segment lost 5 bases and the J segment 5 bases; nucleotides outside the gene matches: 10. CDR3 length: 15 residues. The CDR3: CASSNPDREGYGYTF. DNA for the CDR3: TGTGCCAGCAGCAATCCGGACAGGGAGGGATATGGCTACACCTTC.

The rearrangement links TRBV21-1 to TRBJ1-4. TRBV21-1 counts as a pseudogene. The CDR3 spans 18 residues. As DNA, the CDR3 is TGTGCCAGCAGCCAAGACAGGGAGGCAGAGATAGAAGGCGAAAAACTGTTTTTT. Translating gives CASSQDREAEIEGEKLFF.

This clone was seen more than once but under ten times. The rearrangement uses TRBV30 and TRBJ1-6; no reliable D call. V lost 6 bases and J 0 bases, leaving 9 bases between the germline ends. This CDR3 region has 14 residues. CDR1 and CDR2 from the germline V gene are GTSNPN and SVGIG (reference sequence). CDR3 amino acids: CACRRSSYNSPLHF. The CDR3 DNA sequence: TGTGCCTGCCGCAGGAGCTCCTATAATTCACCCCTCCACTTT.

CDR3 sequence: CASIGDGASGGYTF. The DNA for the CDR3 is TGTGCCAGTATTGGGGACGGAGCTTCGGGGGGCTACACCTTC. The chain combines TRBV19 with TRBJ1-2; possible D gene TRBD1, 5 bases. The CDR3 runs 14 residues. The germline V gene has CDR1 LNHDA and CDR2 SQIVND (reference sequence). The V gene lost 7 bases and the J gene lost 8 bases, with 20 bases spanning the gap.

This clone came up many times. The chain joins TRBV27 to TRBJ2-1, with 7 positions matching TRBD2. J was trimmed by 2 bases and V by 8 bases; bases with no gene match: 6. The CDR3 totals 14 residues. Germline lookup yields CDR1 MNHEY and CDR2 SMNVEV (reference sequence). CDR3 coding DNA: TGTGCCAGCGCGGGAGATGGGACCTACAATGAGCAGTTCTTC. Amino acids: CASAGDGTYNEQFF.

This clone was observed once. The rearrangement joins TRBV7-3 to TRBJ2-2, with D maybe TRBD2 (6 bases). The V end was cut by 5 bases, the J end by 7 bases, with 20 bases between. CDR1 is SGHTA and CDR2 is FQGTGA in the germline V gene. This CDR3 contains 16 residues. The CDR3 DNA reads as TGTGCCAGCAGCGTGGACGGGGGAGGAGAGCACGGGGAGCTGTTTTTT. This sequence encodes CASSVDGGGEHGELFF.

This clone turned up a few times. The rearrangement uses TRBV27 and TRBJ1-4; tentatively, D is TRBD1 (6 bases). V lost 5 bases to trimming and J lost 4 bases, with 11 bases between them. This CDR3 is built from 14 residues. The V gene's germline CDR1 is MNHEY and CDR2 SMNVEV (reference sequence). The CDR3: CASSRQAINEKLFF. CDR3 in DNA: TGTGCCAGCAGTCGACAGGCGATTAATGAAAAACTGTTTTTT.

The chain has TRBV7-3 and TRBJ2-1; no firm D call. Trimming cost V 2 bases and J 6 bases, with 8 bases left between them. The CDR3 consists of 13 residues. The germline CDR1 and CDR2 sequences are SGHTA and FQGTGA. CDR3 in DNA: TGTGCCAGCAGCTTAGTGAGCAGCAATGAGCAGTTCTTC. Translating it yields CASSLVSSNEQFF.

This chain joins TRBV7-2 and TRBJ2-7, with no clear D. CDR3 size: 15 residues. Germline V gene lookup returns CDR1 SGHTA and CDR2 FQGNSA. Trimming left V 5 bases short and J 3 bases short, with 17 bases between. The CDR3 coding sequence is TGTGCCAGCAGCCCGGGCCCTGCCGGAGTCTACGAGCAGTACTTC. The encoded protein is CASSPGPAGVYEQYF.

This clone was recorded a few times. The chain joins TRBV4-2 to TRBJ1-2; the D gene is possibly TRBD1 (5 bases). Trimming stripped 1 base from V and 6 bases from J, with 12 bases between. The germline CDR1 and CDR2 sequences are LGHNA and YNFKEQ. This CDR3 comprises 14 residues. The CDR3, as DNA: TGTGCCAGCAGCCAAGTGGCGGGGCTTAATGGCTACACCTTC. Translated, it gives CASSQVAGLNGYTF.

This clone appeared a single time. The CDR3, as DNA: TGTGCCAGCAGTTACGGGGCAGGGGGCATCACTGAAGCTTTCTTT. Its translation is CASSYGAGGITEAFF. The chain combines TRBV6-5 with TRBJ1-1; 8 positions agree with TRBD1. The germline gives CDR1 MNHEY, CDR2 SVGAGI. J lost 4 bases, V lost 2 bases, and 6 bases had no gene match. The CDR3 extends over 15 amino acids.

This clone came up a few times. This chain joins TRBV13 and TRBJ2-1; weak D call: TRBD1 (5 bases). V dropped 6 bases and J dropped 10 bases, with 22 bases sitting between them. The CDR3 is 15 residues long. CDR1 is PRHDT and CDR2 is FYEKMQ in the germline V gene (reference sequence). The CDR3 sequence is CASSLPDNPLQEQFF. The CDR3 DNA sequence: TGTGCCAGCAGTCTCCCGGACAACCCCCTCCAAGAGCAGTTCTTC. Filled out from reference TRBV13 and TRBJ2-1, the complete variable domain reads AAGVIQSPRHLIKEKRETATLKCYPIPRHDTVYWYQQGPGQDPQFLISFYEKMQSDKGSIPDRFSAQQFSDYHSELNMSSLELGDSALYFCASSLPDNPLQEQFFGPGTRLTVL.

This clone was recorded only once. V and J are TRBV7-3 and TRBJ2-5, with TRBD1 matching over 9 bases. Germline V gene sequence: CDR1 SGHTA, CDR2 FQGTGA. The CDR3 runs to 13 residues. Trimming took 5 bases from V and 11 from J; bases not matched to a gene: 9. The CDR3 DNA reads TGTGCCAGCAGCCCACAGGGGGCGGGGGAGCAGTACTTC. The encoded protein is CASSPQGAGEQYF.

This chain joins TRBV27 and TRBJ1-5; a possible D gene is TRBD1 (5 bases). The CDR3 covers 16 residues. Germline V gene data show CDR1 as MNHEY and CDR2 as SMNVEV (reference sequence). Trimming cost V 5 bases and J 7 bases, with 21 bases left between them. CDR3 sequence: CASSLYWTPPGQPQHF. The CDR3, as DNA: TGTGCCAGCAGTCTCTACTGGACGCCCCCAGGGCAGCCCCAGCATTTT.

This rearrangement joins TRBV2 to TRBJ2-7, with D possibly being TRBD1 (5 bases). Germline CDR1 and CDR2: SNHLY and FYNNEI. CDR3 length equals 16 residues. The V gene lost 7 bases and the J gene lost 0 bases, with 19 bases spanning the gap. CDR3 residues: CASTPNSAGNSYEQYF. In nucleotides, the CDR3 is TGTGCCAGCACCCCGAACTCGGCAGGGAACTCCTACGAGCAGTACTTC.

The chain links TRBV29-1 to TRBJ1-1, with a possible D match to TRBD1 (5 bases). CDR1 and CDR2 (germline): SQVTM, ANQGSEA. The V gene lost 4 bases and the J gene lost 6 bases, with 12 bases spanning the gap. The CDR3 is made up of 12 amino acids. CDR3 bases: TGCAGCGTTGGCGGTCCGGGGGCTGAAGCTTTCTTT. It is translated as CSVGGPGAEAFF.

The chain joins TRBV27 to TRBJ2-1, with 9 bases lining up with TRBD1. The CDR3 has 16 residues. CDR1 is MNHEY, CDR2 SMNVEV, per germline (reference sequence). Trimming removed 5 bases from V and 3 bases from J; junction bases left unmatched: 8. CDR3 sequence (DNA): TGTGCCAGCAGTCTGTACGACAGGGGGTACTACAATGAGCAGTTCTTC. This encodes CASSLYDRGYYNEQFF.

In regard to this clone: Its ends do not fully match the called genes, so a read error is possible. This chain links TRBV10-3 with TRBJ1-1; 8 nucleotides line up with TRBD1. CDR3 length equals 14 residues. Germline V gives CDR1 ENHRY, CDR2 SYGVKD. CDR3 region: CAIGDRGRNTEAFF. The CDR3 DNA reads TGTGCCATCGGTGACAGGGGCAGGAACACTGAAGCTTTCTTT.